This TCR beta chain originates from a study of blood T cell repertoires in COVID-19. At the level of the study: The cDNA or gDNA used as material had been derived from T cells, B-cell-depleted T cells, or PBMCs.

Clones were read by immunoSEQ multiplex PCR, and TCRdb kept only the in-frame ones, dropping some. The sample holds around 150,000 clones, over 80% seen once. The study drew participants aged 18 to 89 years from some 25 US areas. With 6 bases removed from V and 2 bases from J, the gap between germline ends came to 13 bases. Germline V lookup: CDR1 SNHLY, CDR2 FYNNEI. This CDR3 has 14 amino acids. This sequence joins TRBV2 and TRBJ1-2; possible D gene TRBD1, 6 bases. Specimen: PBMCs or T cells enriched from blood (not recorded which). This receptor was taken from a woman aged 55 to 70 who had recovered from COVID-19. For the CDR3, the DNA is TGTGCCAGCAGGGGCGTAGGGGGAAACTATGGCTACACCTTC. Translating it yields CASRGVGGNYGYTF.